This T cell receptor (beta chain) was identified in a study of neoadjuvant nivolumab and ipilimumab in lung cancer. Between the trimmed V and J ends, which lost 0 bases and 3 bases, there was a span of 3 bases. The CDR3 is 12 amino acids. CDR1 is SGHAT and CDR2 is FQNNGV in the germline V gene. TCRdb's table, derived via immunoSEQ multiplex PCR, lists solely in-frame clones and lacks some. The data contain 44,000 or so clones, about 89% of them singletons. The chain is built from TRBV11-2 and TRBJ2-7, with unresolved D. Sequences were derived from blood, sampled before neoadjuvant nivolumab, alone or with ipilimumab. The TCR originated in an adult with non-small cell lung cancer. Some clones in this sample may be carry-over from other donors' samples. DNA of the CDR3: TGTGCCAGCAGCTTAGATCGCTACGAGCAGTACTTC. Residues: CASSLDRYEQYF.